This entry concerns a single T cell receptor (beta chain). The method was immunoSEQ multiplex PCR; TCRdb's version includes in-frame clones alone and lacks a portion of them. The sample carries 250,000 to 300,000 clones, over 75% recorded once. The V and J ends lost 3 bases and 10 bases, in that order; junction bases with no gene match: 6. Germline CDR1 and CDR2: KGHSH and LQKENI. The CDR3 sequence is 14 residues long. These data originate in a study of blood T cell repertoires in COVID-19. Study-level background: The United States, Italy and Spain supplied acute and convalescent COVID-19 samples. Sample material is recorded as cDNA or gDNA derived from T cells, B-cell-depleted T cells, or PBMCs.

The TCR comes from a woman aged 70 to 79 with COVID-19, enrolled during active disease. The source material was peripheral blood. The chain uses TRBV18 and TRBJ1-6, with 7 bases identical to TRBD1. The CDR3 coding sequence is TGTGCCAGCTCACCTTCCAGGGGGAACTCACCCCTCCACTTT. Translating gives CASSPSRGNSPLHF.